What follows are 11 T cell receptor beta chains derived from one specimen sequenced in a study of CD8+ T cells in alopecia areata (dated by TCRdb to 2016 to 2019). The time point label corresponds to: baseline before oral tofacitinib. Libraries were built with the immunoSEQ multiplex PCR assay. RNA was extracted from all samples and reverse transcribed into cDNA as template for TCR sequencing. TCRdb took over this immuneACCESS table, retaining in-frame rearrangements with V and J assigned. Such tables are incomplete; in checked studies, under half of the missing clones stem from an unresolved V gene, and the remainder is unexplained. This sample holds about 170,000 clones; 65% to 75% were observed only once. Of the sample, 11% falls within the top ten clones. Sequences were derived from CD8+ T cells sorted from blood, sampled at week 0. These receptors all stem from a human donor with alopecia areata.

V and J are TRBV6-1 and TRBJ2-5, with TRBD2 matching over 7 bases. This CDR3 region has 15 residues. With V trimmed by 3 bases and J by 2 bases, 6 bases remained unmatched. CDR1 and CDR2 from the germline V gene are MNHNS and SASEGT. For the CDR3, the DNA is TGTGCCAGCAGTGAGGAGCGGGGTCAACAAGAGACCCAGTACTTC. It is translated as CASSEERGQQETQYF.

V usage is TRBV5-6 and J usage is TRBJ1-2, with a weak D call TRBD1 (5 bases). The germline V gene encodes CDR1 SGHDT and CDR2 YYEEEE. V was trimmed by 5 bases and J by 7 bases, leaving 21 bases between them. The CDR3 spans 15 residues. The CDR3 region has the DNA TGTGCCAGCAGGAACGGGGACGGAGGAAAGTTTGGCTACACCTTC. It encodes CASRNGDGGKFGYTF.

This clone has just a few counts. The chain recombines TRBV30 with TRBJ2-5, with TRBD1 matching over 9 bases. Per germline, CDR1 GTSNPN and CDR2 SVGIG (reference sequence). V shed 1 base, J shed 5 bases, and the junction held 14 bases outside the gene matches. There are 17 residues in the CDR3. CDR3 region: CAWSGDREGAKLETQYF. The CDR3 DNA sequence: TGTGCCTGGAGTGGGGACAGGGAGGGAGCTAAGTTGGAGACCCAGTACTTC.

This chain links TRBV7-2 with TRBJ2-1; 8 nucleotides line up with TRBD2. Germline CDR1 and CDR2: SGHTA and FQGNSA. The length of the CDR3 is 15 residues. V trimming: 7 bases; J trimming: 8 bases; junction bases outside the gene matches: 13. The CDR3 DNA is TGTGCCAGCAACCTAGGCCGGGGGGGGCTCGATGAGCAGTTCTTC. Protein: CASNLGRGGLDEQFF. Looking up the rest from reference TRBV7-2 and TRBJ2-1 gives the full variable domain: GAGVSQSPSNKVTEKGKDVELRCDPISGHTALYWYRQSLGQGLEFLIYFQGNSAPDKSGLPSDRFSAERTGGSVSTLTIQRTQQEDSAVYLCASNLGRGGLDEQFFGPGTRLTVL.

This chain links TRBV29-1 with TRBJ1-1; no definite D call. The CDR3 consists of 12 residues. Germline V gene lookup returns CDR1 SQVTM and CDR2 ANQGSEA. Trimming left V 7 bases short and J 7 bases short, with 16 bases between. The chain's CDR3 is CSALGSMGEAFF. Written as DNA, the CDR3 is TGCAGCGCCTTAGGCAGTATGGGTGAAGCTTTCTTT. The whole variable domain, filled in from reference TRBV29-1 and TRBJ1-1, reads SAVISQKPSRDICQRGTSLTIQCQVDSQVTMMFWYRQQPGQSLTLIATANQGSEATYESGFVIDKFPISRPNLTFSTLTVSNMSPEDSSIYLCSALGSMGEAFFGQGTRLTVV.

This clone showed up just a few times. J is TRBJ2-1 and V is TRBV2, with 7 positions matching TRBD2. The CDR3 extends over 14 amino acids. CDR1 and CDR2 from the germline V gene are SNHLY and FYNNEI. Trimming took 6 bases from V and 4 from J; bases not matched to a gene: 6. CDR3 residues: CASRAGGGYNEQFF. The CDR3 region has the DNA TGTGCCAGCAGGGCAGGCGGGGGTTACAATGAGCAGTTCTTC.

The chain carries TRBV11-2 and TRBJ1-5; D is unresolved. The ends were cut back, 1 base at V and 0 bases at J, with 7 bases in the middle. The CDR3 totals 15 residues. Per the germline V gene, CDR1 is SGHAT and CDR2 is FQNNGV. CDR3 in DNA: TGTGCCAGCAGCTTAGGAGCGGCTAGCAATCAGCCCCAGCATTTT. Protein sequence: CASSLGAASNQPQHF.

The CDR3 bases are TGTGCCAGCAGCGGAGTCAAAACAGGGGGCACCTATGGCTACACCTTC. Encoded protein: CASSGVKTGGTYGYTF. This sequence joins TRBV9 and TRBJ1-2; 9 bases agree with TRBD1. The CDR3 runs 16 residues. Germline-derived CDR1 and CDR2 are SGDLS and YYNGEE. The junction had 10 bases not matched to a gene; V was cut back by 3 bases and J by 4 bases.

The chain recombines TRBV9 with TRBJ2-6; D unclear. Between the trimmed V and J ends, which lost 2 bases and 5 bases, there was a span of 8 bases. The germline CDR1 and CDR2 sequences are SGDLS and YYNGEE. The CDR3 totals 14 residues. The CDR3 protein is CASSVTSRANVLTF. The CDR3 bases are TGTGCCAGCAGCGTGACAAGTCGGGCCAACGTCCTGACTTTC.

This clone has just a few counts. The V and J genes are TRBV19 and TRBJ2-7; maybe TRBD1 (5 bases). The CDR3 runs 13 residues. V gave up 5 bases and J gave up 7 bases, with 15 bases separating them. Germline V lookup: CDR1 LNHDA, CDR2 SQIVND (reference sequence). The CDR3 loop is CASSQPRGYEQYF. The CDR3 nucleotides read TGTGCCAGTAGTCAACCTAGGGGTTATGAGCAGTACTTC.

This clone has a handful of counts. V is TRBV5-1 and J is TRBJ2-1; a weak D match, TRBD2 (6 bases). This CDR3 has 15 amino acids. Germline lookup yields CDR1 SGHRS and CDR2 YFSETQ. Trimming took off 1 base at V and 7 bases at J, with 15 bases between the two ends. The CDR3 nucleotides read TGCGCCAGCAGCTTGTCGCCTAGCGTCGCGAATGAGCAGTTCTTC. It translates to CASSLSPSVANEQFF.